This TCR beta chain was captured in a study of shared clonotypes between healthy human individuals. Across several immunoSEQ plates, the genomic DNA of each subset was split evenly. Only in-frame clones appear in the TCRdb table, and some are missing; sequencing was by immunoSEQ multiplex PCR. The profile covers about 600,000 clones, with less than 98% appearing a single time and approximately 0.057% taken by the ten largest. CD45RA-negative memory and CD45RA+ naive subsets were split from the CD4+ cells. About this clone itself: The antigen is not known.

General study points: Genetic and exposure-history diversity was limited by the few donors. Shared across several donors were roughly 4.8% of the naive CD4 clonotypes.

V was clipped by 5 bases and J by 4 bases, with 11 bases between them. Germline V lookup: CDR1 SGHAT, CDR2 FQNNGV. This CDR3 is 13 amino acids long. The receptor comes from a woman aged 25-40 years in good health. The sample taken for sequencing was naive CD4+ T cells sorted from blood. Subset here: CD45RA+ positively selected. This chain joins TRBV11-2 and TRBJ1-2; no clear D. Written as DNA, the CDR3 is TGTGCCAGCAGCACCCCAGATTCCTATGGCTACACCTTC. It codes for CASSTPDSYGYTF.